The 9 T cell receptor beta chains below all came from one sample that was sequenced in a study of cytomegalovirus exposure and HLA in healthy donors. A multiplex PCR was run with 60 Vbeta primers and 13 Jbeta primers. The method was immunoSEQ multiplex PCR; TCRdb's version includes in-frame clones alone and lacks a portion of them. This sample yields approximately 160,000 clones, of which 81% are seen a single time; under 1.5% belongs to the top ten. Sample: PBMCs. These receptors all come from a man aged 45 to 65 in good health and CMV-seropositive.

A few counts support this clone. The rearrangement uses TRBV28 and TRBJ2-7, with TRBD2 matching 13 bases. Trimming at V came to 8 bases and at J to 4 bases, leaving 2 bases not matched to a gene. The CDR3 has 13 amino acids. The V gene's germline CDR1 is MDHEN and CDR2 SYDVKM. Here the CDR3 reads CASGTSGAYEQYF. The CDR3 coding sequence is TGTGCCAGCGGGACTAGCGGGGCTTACGAGCAGTACTTC.

V gene TRBV4-2 combines with J gene TRBJ2-5, with TRBD2 matching over 9 bases. The length of the CDR3 is 17 residues. With V trimmed by 1 base and J by 0 bases, 6 bases remained unmatched. Germline V gene lookup returns CDR1 LGHNA and CDR2 YNFKEQ. The CDR3 bases are TGTGCCAGCAGCCAAGGAGCTAGCGGGGCTTACCAAGAGACCCAGTACTTC. This sequence encodes CASSQGASGAYQETQYF.

The chain has TRBV6-5 and TRBJ2-7, with 8 bases aligning to TRBD1. Germline CDR1 MNHEY, CDR2 SVGAGI. J gave up 0 bases and V 2 bases, and 6 bases lay outside the gene matches. The CDR3 is 16 amino acids. CDR3 protein: CASSYRQGAISYEQYF. DNA of the CDR3: TGTGCCAGCAGTTACAGGCAGGGGGCGATCTCCTACGAGCAGTACTTC.

The chain carries TRBV5-1 and TRBJ1-1, with D possibly matching TRBD1 (6 bases). The CDR3 extends over 14 amino acids. The germline gives CDR1 SGHRS, CDR2 YFSETQ. With 4 bases removed from V and 0 bases from J, the gap between germline ends came to 10 bases. CDR3 amino acids: CASSLGHMNTEAFF. In nucleotides, the CDR3 is TGCGCCAGCAGCCTGGGACATATGAACACTGAAGCTTTCTTT. The variable domain in full, with the rest retrieved from reference TRBV5-1 and TRBJ1-1, is KAGVTQTPRYLIKTRGQQVTLSCSPISGHRSVSWYQQTPGQGLQFLFEYFSETQRNKGNFPGRFSGRQFSNSRSEMNVSTLELGDSALYLCASSLGHMNTEAFFGQGTRLTVV.

The chain uses TRBV2 and TRBJ1-2; TRBD1 might be the D (6 bases). The CDR3 consists of 13 residues. From germline, CDR1 is SNHLY and CDR2 FYNNEI. Trimming took off 7 bases at V and 8 bases at J, with 17 bases between the two ends. The CDR3, as DNA: TGTGCCAGCACCCGGGACAAGGGTGTCGGCTACACCTTC. Translation gives CASTRDKGVGYTF.

This clone was detected only once. This chain uses TRBV28 with TRBJ1-1, with TRBD1 identical over 7 bases. V shed 2 bases and J 2 bases; nucleotides not matched to a gene: 2. Per germline, CDR1 MDHEN and CDR2 SYDVKM. The CDR3 sequence is 14 residues long. The CDR3 region is CASSLIGGNTEAFF. The CDR3 nucleotides read TGTGCCAGCAGTTTAATAGGGGGCAACACTGAAGCTTTCTTT.

J is TRBJ2-2 and V is TRBV15; 9 bases agree with TRBD2. The CDR3 totals 18 residues. Germline-derived CDR1 and CDR2 are LNHNV and YYDKDF (reference sequence). With 2 bases clipped from V and 5 bases from J, the junction kept 12 bases outside the gene matches. The CDR3 loop is CATSRSKISGSSTGELFF. DNA of the CDR3: TGTGCCACCAGCAGATCGAAGATTAGCGGGAGCAGTACCGGGGAGCTGTTTTTT. Using reference TRBV15 and TRBJ2-2 for the parts outside the CDR3, the full variable domain is DAMVIQNPRYQVTQFGKPVTLSCSQTLNHNVMYWYQQKSSQAPKLLFHYYDKDFNNEADTPDNFQSRRPNTSFCFLDIRSPGLGDTAMYLCATSRSKISGSSTGELFFGEGSRLTVL.

As concerns this clone: This CDR3 is also generated by other DNA sequences in the sample. The chain recombines TRBV6-5 with TRBJ2-1; 7 bases match TRBD1. Germline trimming cut 6 bases from V and 4 bases from J; bases unmatched to any gene: 3. The CDR3 sequence is 13 residues long. Germline assignment: CDR1 MNHEY and CDR2 SVGAGI. This CDR3 is CASRGDSYNEQFF. In DNA form, the CDR3 reads TGTGCCAGCAGGGGGGACAGTTACAATGAGCAGTTCTTC.

The genes are TRBV9 and TRBJ2-5; D not certain. This CDR3 comprises 14 residues. The ends were cut back, 4 bases at V and 4 bases at J, with 14 bases in the middle. Germline CDR1 and CDR2: SGDLS and YYNGEE. The CDR3 region is CASSPGLALETQYF. DNA of the CDR3: TGTGCCAGCAGCCCCGGTTTAGCATTAGAGACCCAGTACTTC. Based on the CDR3 plus reference TRBV9 and TRBJ2-5, the full variable domain is DSGVTQTPKHLITATGQRVTLRCSPRSGDLSVYWYQQSLDQGLQFLIQYYNGEERAKGNILERFSAQQFPDLHSELNLSSLELGDSALYFCASSPGLALETQYFGPGTRLLVL.